These 23 T cell receptor beta chains were sequenced from one sample in a study of T cell repertoires in cytomegalovirus infection. These receptors lack a known antigen. TCRdb redid the calling of the reads with MiXCR, one entry per CDR3 protein. This sample has around 230,000 distinct CDR3 sequences, with less than 50% found just once. The material was CD8+ T cells from cultured PBMCs, obtained from culture after CMV antigen stimulation. The source of these receptors is a human donor in good health (CMV status not recorded). Some clones in this sample may be carry-over from other donors' samples.

Here the CDR3 reads CASSLAVVSSGNTIYF. CDR3 sequence (DNA): TGTGCCAGCAGCTTGGCGGTCGTAAGCTCTGGAAACACCATATATTTT. The chain couples TRBV7-4 to TRBJ1-3; no definite D call. V shed 3 bases and J shed 0 bases, with 12 bases lying between them. The CDR3 runs to 16 residues. Germline CDR1 and CDR2: SGHVT and SQSDAQ.

The chain carries TRBV5-1 and TRBJ2-7, with 10 bases matching TRBD2. The V gene's germline CDR1 is SGHRS and CDR2 YFSETQ. This CDR3 has 15 residues. With V trimmed by 4 bases and J by 0 bases, 4 bases remained unmatched. Here the CDR3 reads CASSLAGENSYEQYF. CDR3 DNA sequence: TGCGCCAGCAGCCTAGCGGGGGAGAACTCCTACGAGCAGTACTTC.

This clonotype was observed a few times. In DNA, the CDR3 is TGTGCCAGCAGCGCAAACAGAGTAATTTATAATTCACCCCTCCACTTT. As protein: CASSANRVIYNSPLHF. The V and J genes are TRBV7-9 and TRBJ1-6; D is ambiguous. Germline V gene sequence: CDR1 SEHNR, CDR2 FQNEAQ (reference sequence). The V end lost 5 bases, the J end lost 4 bases, and 15 bases lay between the germline ends. This CDR3 spans 16 amino acids.

This clonotype was detected only once. The rearrangement uses TRBV5-1 and TRBJ1-5, with TRBD1 identical over 8 bases. CDR3 length: 17 amino acids. Looked up from germline, CDR1 is SGHRS and CDR2 is YFSETQ. Germline trimming cut 4 bases from V and 9 bases from J; bases unmatched to any gene: 18. CDR3 bases: TGCGCCAGCAGCCAACCCCCGCGTGACAGGGGCTCAAGGCCCCAGCATTTT. Its protein is CASSQPPRDRGSRPQHF.

This clonotype came up many times. The CDR3 coding sequence is TGTGCCAGCAGCTTATCCCGAGGGTTTGGGGAAGCTTTCTTT. It is translated as CASSLSRGFGEAFF. The rearrangement links TRBV7-8 to TRBJ1-1; D call uncertain. The germline V gene encodes CDR1 SGHVS and CDR2 FQNEAQ. V was trimmed by 2 bases and J by 8 bases, leaving 15 bases between them. The CDR3 runs to 14 residues.

This clonotype was found once. Since a much larger clone is just one base distant, this may be a read error. The genes are TRBV7-2 and TRBJ2-1; D may correspond to TRBD1 or TRBD2 (5 bases each). Between the trimmed V and J ends, which lost 0 bases and 3 bases, there was a span of 15 bases. This CDR3 has 17 residues. Looked up from germline, CDR1 is SGHTA and CDR2 is FQGNSA. CDR3 loop: CASSLAAVGDLYNEQFF. CDR3 in DNA: TGTGCCAGCAGCTTAGCCGCCGTTGGGGACCTCTACAATGAGCAGTTCTTC.

The chain links TRBV19 to TRBJ1-5, with no clear D. The CDR3 spans 16 residues. In germline, CDR1 is LNHDA, CDR2 SQIVND (reference sequence). V dropped 6 bases and J dropped 4 bases, with 19 bases sitting between them. The CDR3 DNA follows: TGTGCCAGTAGCCGCGAGAGGGAGGGTAGGAATCAGCCCCAGCATTTT. Translating gives CASSREREGRNQPQHF.

The chain uses TRBV7-2 and TRBJ2-1, with 12 bases lining up with TRBD2. The CDR3 runs to 16 residues. V gave up 1 base and J gave up 8 bases; unmatched junction bases: 6. CDR1 SGHTA and CDR2 FQGNSA come from the germline V gene. The CDR3 is CASSLEASGRADEQFF. CDR3 sequence (DNA): TGTGCCAGCAGCTTAGAGGCTAGCGGGAGGGCCGATGAGCAGTTCTTC. The whole variable domain, filled in from reference TRBV7-2 and TRBJ2-1, reads GAGVSQSPSNKVTEKGKDVELRCDPISGHTALYWYRQSLGQGLEFLIYFQGNSAPDKSGLPSDRFSAERTGGSVSTLTIQRTQQEDSAVYLCASSLEASGRADEQFFGPGTRLTVL.

The chain combines TRBV15 with TRBJ1-1; the D is unclear. V dropped 0 bases and J dropped 6 bases, with 14 bases sitting between them. The CDR3 length is 15 residues. Germline V gene lookup returns CDR1 LNHNV and CDR2 YYDKDF (reference sequence). DNA for the CDR3: TGTGCCACCAGCAGAGATCGTGCACGGAGCTCTGAAGCTTTCTTT. It encodes CATSRDRARSSEAFF. Based on the CDR3 plus reference TRBV15 and TRBJ1-1, the full variable domain is DAMVIQNPRYQVTQFGKPVTLSCSQTLNHNVMYWYQQKSSQAPKLLFHYYDKDFNNEADTPDNFQSRRPNTSFCFLDIRSPGLGDTAMYLCATSRDRARSSEAFFGQGTRLTVV.

The rearrangement joins TRBV20-1 to TRBJ1-2; D not resolved. Between the trimmed V and J ends, which lost 3 bases and 1 base, there was a span of 6 bases. Germline assignment: CDR1 DFQATT and CDR2 SNEGSKA (reference sequence). The CDR3 length is 12 residues. CDR3 nucleotides: TGCAGTGCTAGGGATTATAACTATGGCTACACCTTC. Protein: CSARDYNYGYTF.

This clonotype showed up many times. Since the CDR3 does not end with the conserved phenylalanine or tryptophan, this likely comes from a read error. The chain has TRBV24-1 and TRBJ2-5; TRBD1 might be the D (5 bases). V dropped 3 bases and J dropped 3 bases, with 10 bases sitting between them. Germline V gene data show CDR1 as KGHDR and CDR2 as SFDVKD. The CDR3 has 14 residues. The CDR3 here is CATSDVTVEETQYV. The DNA for the CDR3 is TGTGCCACCAGTGATGTGACAGTTGAAGAGACCCAGTACGTC.

This clonotype was seen at least ten times. The rearrangement links TRBV6-1 to TRBJ1-2, with D tentatively TRBD1 (6 bases). CDR3 length: 16 residues. The germline V and J ends were trimmed by 1 base and 6 bases, with 18 bases remaining between them. Germline CDR1 and CDR2: MNHNS and SASEGT. The CDR3 DNA reads TGTGCCAGCAGTGAAGTCAGTGAGGGGGTACTGAATGGCTACACCTTC. It translates to CASSEVSEGVLNGYTF.

In its sample, this clonotype was seen a few times. J is TRBJ1-2 and V is TRBV28, with a weak D call TRBD1 (5 bases). V was cut by 6 bases and J by 8 bases, with 16 bases left in between. This CDR3 is built from 13 residues. Germline V lookup: CDR1 MDHEN, CDR2 SYDVKM. Written as DNA, the CDR3 is TGTGCCAGCAGCACCGGGGCCGACAGCGGCTACACCTTC. Translating gives CASSTGADSGYTF.

V is TRBV27 and J is TRBJ2-1; 9 bases map to TRBD2. Germline CDR1 reads MNHEY; CDR2 reads SMNVEV (reference sequence). CDR3 length: 14 amino acids. V lost 6 bases, J lost 11 bases, and 11 bases stayed unmatched. The DNA of the CDR3 is TGTGCCAGCAGCCCTTCTGGAGCGGGAGGAAAGCAGTTCTTC. Amino acid sequence: CASSPSGAGGKQFF.

The V and J genes are TRBV19 and TRBJ1-2, with 10 bases identical to TRBD1. Unmatched junction bases numbered 6, after V lost 5 bases and J lost 9 bases. From germline, CDR1 is LNHDA and CDR2 SQIVND (reference sequence). The CDR3 extends over 13 amino acids. CDR3 sequence (DNA): TGTGCCAGTAGTGGGACAGGGGAAAGCCGCTACACCTTC. Protein sequence: CASSGTGESRYTF.

This rearrangement joins TRBV28 to TRBJ2-1; possible D gene TRBD1, 7 bases. CDR1 and CDR2 (germline): MDHEN, SYDVKM. This CDR3 spans 20 amino acids. V was cut by 3 bases and J by 0 bases, with 24 bases left in between. CDR3 coding DNA: TGTGCCAGCAGTTTGGGCAGGGGGAGGCTATCTCCCAGCTCCTACAATGAGCAGTTCTTC. Translation: CASSLGRGRLSPSSYNEQFF.

The rearrangement uses TRBV7-8 and TRBJ2-5; D unresolved. Between the trimmed V and J ends, which lost 4 bases and 2 bases, there was a span of 11 bases. The CDR3 runs to 14 residues. Per the germline V gene, CDR1 is SGHVS and CDR2 is FQNEAQ. CDR3 nucleotides: TGTGCCAGCAGCTCGATGGACGGGCAAGAGACCCAGTACTTC. Residues: CASSSMDGQETQYF.

The chain recombines TRBV7-6 with TRBJ2-3; TRBD2 aligns across 8 bases. Germline V lookup: CDR1 SGHVS, CDR2 FNYEAQ. V lost 0 bases, J lost 1 base, and 0 bases stayed unmatched. This CDR3 is 15 amino acids long. In DNA, the CDR3 is TGTGCCAGCAGCTTAGCTAGCGGGGGCACAGATACGCAGTATTTT. Residues: CASSLASGGTDTQYF.

The chain links TRBV11-2 to TRBJ1-1, with TRBD1 matching 9 bases. This CDR3 is 16 amino acids long. V lost 2 bases to trimming and J lost 11 bases; unmatched junction nucleotides: 15. The germline V gene encodes CDR1 SGHAT and CDR2 FQNNGV. Here the CDR3 DNA reads TGTGCCAGCAGCTTACCCTTCCAAAGCCCGGACAGGGGCGCTTTCTTT. It codes for CASSLPFQSPDRGAFF.

This clonotype has more than one count but fewer than ten. The V call is TRBV7-4, the J call TRBJ2-5, with D possibly matching TRBD2 (6 bases). This CDR3 is built from 16 residues. The ends were cut back, 3 bases at V and 4 bases at J, with 18 bases in the middle. Germline V CDR1 and CDR2: SGHVT, SQSDAQ. CDR3 in DNA: TGTGCCAGCAGCTTTGGGGCCGGGAGAACGGGAGAGACCCAGTACTTC. Translated: CASSFGAGRTGETQYF.

The V call is TRBV28, the J call TRBJ2-5; D may correspond to TRBD1 or TRBD2 (6 bases each). CDR3 length: 13 residues. The germline CDR1 and CDR2 sequences are MDHEN and SYDVKM. The ends were cut back, 5 bases at V and 5 bases at J, with 12 bases in the middle. The CDR3, as DNA: TGTGCCAGCAGTGAAGGGGGGTTGGAGACCCAGTACTTC. Amino acids: CASSEGGLETQYF. Drawing the rest from reference TRBV28 and TRBJ2-5, the complete variable domain is DVKVTQSSRYLVKRTGEKVFLECVQDMDHENMFWYRQDPGLGLRLIYFSYDVKMKEKGDIPEGYSVSREKKERFSLILESASTNQTSMYLCASSEGGLETQYFGPGTRLLVL.

This clonotype was recorded a few times. The chain uses TRBV6-6 and TRBJ1-6; a weak D match, TRBD1 (6 bases). This CDR3 contains 14 residues. Germline V gene data show CDR1 as MNHNY and CDR2 as SVGAGI (reference sequence). V was pared by 7 bases and J by 4 bases, with 11 bases between. Written as DNA, the CDR3 is TGTGCCAGCACACAGGGTGATTATAATTCACCCCTCCACTTT. Protein sequence: CASTQGDYNSPLHF.

The table lists this clonotype with a few counts. V is TRBV6-1 and J is TRBJ1-2; 7 bases line up with TRBD1. V lost 10 bases to trimming and J lost 2 bases; unmatched junction nucleotides: 7. Germline V gene sequence: CDR1 MNHNS, CDR2 SASEGT. This CDR3 contains 13 residues. CDR3 sequence: CATSSDRNYGYTF. CDR3 DNA sequence: TGTGCCACCTCCTCGGACAGGAACTATGGCTACACCTTC.